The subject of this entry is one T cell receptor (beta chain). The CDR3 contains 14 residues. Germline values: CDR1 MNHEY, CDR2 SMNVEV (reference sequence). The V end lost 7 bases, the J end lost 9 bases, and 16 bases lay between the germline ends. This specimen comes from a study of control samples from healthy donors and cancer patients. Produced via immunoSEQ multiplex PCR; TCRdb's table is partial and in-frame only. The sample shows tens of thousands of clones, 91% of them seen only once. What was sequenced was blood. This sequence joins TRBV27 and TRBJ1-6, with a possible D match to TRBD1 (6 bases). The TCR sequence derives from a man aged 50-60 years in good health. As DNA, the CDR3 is TGTGCCAGCACCCACAGGGAAGGTAGTTCACCCCTCCACTTT. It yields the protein CASTHREGSSPLHF.